The T cell receptor beta chain described here comes from a study of blood T cell repertoires in COVID-19 (dated by TCRdb to the early 2020s). Some background on the complete study: Collaborator samples came from the United States, Italy and Spain and covered acute and convalescent phases of COVID-19. The prospective study material was composed of cDNA or gDNA derived from T cells, B-cell-depleted T cells, or PBMCs. Deeply sampled blood TCRbeta repertoires from subjects exposed to, actively infected with, or recovered from COVID-19 were included in the dataset. The repertoires were released in a freely available public database intended as a resource for research on the immune response to SARS-CoV-2. The samples were drawn from two sources: the first 160 participants of the ongoing ImmuneRACE study, and 1,254 subjects contributed by 6 global collaborators. The sample metadata nearly always contained a de-identified subject ID, COVID-19 status, age in years and sex. Where available, HLA class I and class II types were obtained from metadata supplied by the sample provider rather than from assay-based typing. Findings and caveats that apply to the study as a whole: Clinical and demographic metadata were provided uncurated, with the amount varying by source and participant.

TCRbeta CDR3 regions were amplified from genomic DNA by means of the immunoSEQ Assay, a bias-controlled multiplex PCR. Concerning the study's data processing: The number of nucleated cells in each sample was estimated by amplification of reference gene primers within the assay. To quantify the absolute abundance of each unique TCRbeta CDR3 rearrangement, sequence reads were collapsed and filtered. Productive Simpson clonality was computed per sample as the square root of Simpson's diversity index over productive rearrangements. In TCRdb, the immuneACCESS table is reduced to in-frame sequences with V and J assigned. These tables do not hold every clone; where another copy was compared, an unresolved V gene accounts for under half, and the others remain unexplained. The V and J calls and clone size are taken from that table; D and trimming were inferred from the DNA. This sample is represented by about 100,000 clones; 84% of them were singletons. Together, the top ten hold around 2% of the sample.

The table lists this clone with a few counts. The antigen it recognizes is unknown. Base-call qualities are not available, and no considerably larger clone is one nucleotide away. The collaborating institutions used their own protocols to collect whole blood in K2EDTA tubes. For TCRbeta analysis, collaborator samples were shipped as frozen whole blood, as isolated PBMCs, or as DNA extracted from either sample type. The origin of this receptor is a man in his 70s with active or convalescent COVID-19. What was sequenced was peripheral blood.

The sequence in DNA is TGCAGTGCTAGTTCCGTCGGGAGCTTTCCTTCCTACGAGCAGTACTTC. The resulting protein is CSASSVGSFPSYEQYF. The V and J genes are TRBV20-1 and TRBJ2-7; matching of 6 bases hints at TRBD2 as the D gene. CDR1 and CDR2 are read off the germline V gene (reference sequence) as DFQATT and SNEGSKA. The CDR3 holds 16 amino acids from the cysteine to the phenylalanine. Only the CDR3 DNA stays, 48 bases, in frame from base 1. The V end loses 3 bases and the J end loses 1 base, and a stretch of 19 bases separates them.